This T cell receptor (beta chain) appears in the sequencing data of a study of blood T cell repertoires in COVID-19. On the study more broadly: Sites across the United States, Italy and Spain contributed samples from acute and convalescent COVID-19. PBMCs, B-cell-depleted T cells, or T cells provided the cDNA or gDNA that made up the material.

Measured with immunoSEQ multiplex PCR; TCRdb has only the in-frame clones, and not every one. The top ten hold over 2% of the sample, which has about 170,000 clones, roughly 85% seen once. Sequencing used peripheral blood. The origin of this receptor is an elderly woman with acute or convalescent COVID-19.

The chain's CDR3 is CASSYEYPSYNEQFF. In nucleotides, the CDR3 is TGTGCCAGCAGTTACGAGTACCCCTCCTACAATGAGCAGTTCTTC. This rearrangement joins TRBV6-2 or TRBV6-3 to TRBJ2-1; D not resolved. The germline gives CDR1 MNHEY, CDR2 SVGEGT. The CDR3 is made up of 15 amino acids. V lost 2 bases, J lost 0 bases, and 8 bases lay in between.